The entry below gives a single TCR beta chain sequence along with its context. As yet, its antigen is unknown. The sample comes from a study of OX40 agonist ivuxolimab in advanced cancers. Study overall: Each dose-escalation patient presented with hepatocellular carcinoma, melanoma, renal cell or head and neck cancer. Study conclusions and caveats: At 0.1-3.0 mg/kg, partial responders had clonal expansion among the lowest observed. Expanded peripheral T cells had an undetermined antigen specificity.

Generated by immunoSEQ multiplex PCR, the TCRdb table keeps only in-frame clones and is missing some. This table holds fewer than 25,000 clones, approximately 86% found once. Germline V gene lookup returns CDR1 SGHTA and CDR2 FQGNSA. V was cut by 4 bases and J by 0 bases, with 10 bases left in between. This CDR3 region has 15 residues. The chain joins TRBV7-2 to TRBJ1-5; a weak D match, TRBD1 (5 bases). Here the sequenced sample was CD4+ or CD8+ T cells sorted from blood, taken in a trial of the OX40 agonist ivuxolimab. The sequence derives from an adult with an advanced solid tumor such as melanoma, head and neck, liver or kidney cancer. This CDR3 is CASSSTGYSNQPQHF. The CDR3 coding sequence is TGTGCCAGCAGCTCTACAGGCTATAGCAATCAGCCCCAGCATTTT.